This T cell receptor (beta chain) is from a study of T-cell reconstitution after alpha-beta-depleted transplantation in children. This clonotype was observed many times. Its antigen is undetermined. Whole-study results and caveats: Alpha-beta T cells about two months after transplant reportedly derived from several hundred expanded graft clones. A year had passed since transplant, and T-cell counts and diversity by then came mostly from newly produced T cells.

Unique molecular identifiers were incorporated when the TCRbeta library was constructed. A single record per CDR3 protein comes from TCRdb applying MiXCR to the PCR reads. Among about 830,000 distinct CDR3 sequences listed, roughly 15% were seen once. The CDR3 runs to 13 residues. V was cut by 4 bases and J by 7 bases, with 10 bases left in between. This clonotype was sampled from a male patient younger than 18 who had a stem cell transplant for acute lymphoblastic leukemia, so the T cells may come from the graft donor. V is TRBV12-3 or TRBV12-4 and J is TRBJ2-2; perhaps TRBD2 as D (5 bases). Sequenced here: PBMCs, mostly from graft donor cells, sampled 360 days after TCRalphabeta/CD19-depleted stem cell transplant. The CDR3 bases are TGTGCCAGCAGTTCACTAGTTCTCGGGGAGCTGTTTTTT. Translation gives CASSSLVLGELFF.